Sequencing of this T cell receptor (beta chain) was carried out in a study of identical twins. Looked up from germline, CDR1 is SQVTM and CDR2 is ANQGSEA. The CDR3 totals 13 residues. J lost 3 bases, V lost 5 bases, and 6 bases had no gene match. One entry per CDR3 protein results from TCRdb running MiXCR on the 5' RACE reads. The sample has about 570,000 distinct CDR3 sequences, roughly 9.5% seen once. The sample holds many counts of this clonotype. These data also featured in a second study, about yellow fever vaccine responses in identical twins.

The sequence was obtained from a woman younger than 35 in good health. The chain is built from TRBV29-1 and TRBJ1-2, with 7 positions matching TRBD1. The sample comprised PBMCs. As DNA, the CDR3 is TGCAGCGTTTCGACCGGGACAGACTATGGCTACACCTTC. Its translation: CSVSTGTDYGYTF.